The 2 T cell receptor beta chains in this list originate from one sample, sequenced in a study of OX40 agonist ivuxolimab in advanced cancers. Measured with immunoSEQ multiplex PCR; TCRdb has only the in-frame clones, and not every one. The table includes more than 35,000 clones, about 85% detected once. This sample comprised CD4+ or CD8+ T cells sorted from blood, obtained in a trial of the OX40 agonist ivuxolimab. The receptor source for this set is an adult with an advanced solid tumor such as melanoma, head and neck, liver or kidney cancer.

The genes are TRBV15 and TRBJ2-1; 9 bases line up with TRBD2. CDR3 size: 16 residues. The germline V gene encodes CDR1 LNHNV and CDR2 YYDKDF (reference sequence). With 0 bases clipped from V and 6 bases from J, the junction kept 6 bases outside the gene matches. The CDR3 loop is CATSRDISGSGNEQFF. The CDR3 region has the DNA TGTGCCACCAGCAGAGACATTAGCGGGAGTGGCAATGAGCAGTTCTTC.

The CDR3, as DNA: TGCGCCAGCAGCCAAGATCCGAACGGGGGGGGCTACGAGCAGTACTTC. It is translated as CASSQDPNGGGYEQYF. This chain connects TRBV4-3 to TRBJ2-7, with 8 bases lining up with TRBD2. This CDR3 is 16 amino acids long. The V gene's germline CDR1 is LGHNA and CDR2 YSLEER. V was clipped by 0 bases and J by 3 bases; unmatched bases: 7.